This T cell receptor (beta chain) stems from a study of blood T cell repertoires in COVID-19. The CDR3 has 16 amino acids. V lost 6 bases and J 2 bases, leaving 17 bases between the germline ends. Germline V gives CDR1 MNHEY, CDR2 SVGEGT. Produced via immunoSEQ multiplex PCR; TCRdb's table is partial and in-frame only. The table records roughly 100,000 clones, roughly 80% of them present only once. V usage is TRBV6-2 or TRBV6-3 and J usage is TRBJ1-5, with D possibly matching TRBD1 (6 bases). The source is a man aged 55 to 70 with acute or convalescent COVID-19. Sequencing used peripheral blood. Here the CDR3 DNA reads TGTGCCAGCAGCCCGATACAGGGTTTTGGCAATCAGCCCCAGCATTTT. The encoded protein is CASSPIQGFGNQPQHF.